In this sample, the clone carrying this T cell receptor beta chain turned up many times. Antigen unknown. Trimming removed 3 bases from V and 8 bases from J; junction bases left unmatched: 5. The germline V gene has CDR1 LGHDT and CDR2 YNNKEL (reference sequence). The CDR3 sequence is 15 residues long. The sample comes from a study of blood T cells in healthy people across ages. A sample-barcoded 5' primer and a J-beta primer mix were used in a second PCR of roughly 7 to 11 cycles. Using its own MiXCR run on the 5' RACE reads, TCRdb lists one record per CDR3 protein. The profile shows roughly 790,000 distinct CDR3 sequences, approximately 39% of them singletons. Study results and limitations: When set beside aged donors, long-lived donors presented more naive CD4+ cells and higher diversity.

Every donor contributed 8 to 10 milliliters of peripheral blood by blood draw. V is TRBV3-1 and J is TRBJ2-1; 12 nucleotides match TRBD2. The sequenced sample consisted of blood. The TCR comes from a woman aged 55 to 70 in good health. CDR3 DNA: TGTGCCAGCAGCCAGCCCCGACTAGCGGGGGATGAGCAGTTCTTC. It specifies CASSQPRLAGDEQFF.